One and the same sample provided the 9 T cell receptor beta chains below, sequenced in a study of blood T cell repertoires in COVID-19. The repertoire was sequenced with immunoSEQ multiplex PCR; TCRdb's copy has only in-frame clones and lacks some. Of 320,000 or so clones listed, about 90% are singletons. The sample taken for sequencing was PBMCs or T cells enriched from blood (not recorded which). These receptors were obtained from a woman in her twenties or thirties who had recovered from COVID-19.

The chain joins TRBV24-1 to TRBJ2-1; D perhaps matches TRBD2 (5 bases). CDR3 length: 15 residues. The ends were cut back, 4 bases at V and 4 bases at J, with 13 bases in the middle. Per germline, CDR1 KGHDR and CDR2 SFDVKD. Here the CDR3 DNA reads TGTGCCACCAGTGACCCGGAGGCGGCTTACAATGAGCAGTTCTTC. It codes for CATSDPEAAYNEQFF.

The chain is built from TRBV5-1 and TRBJ2-5, with 8 bases matching TRBD2. From germline, CDR1 is SGHRS and CDR2 YFSETQ. The V segment lost 0 bases and the J segment 3 bases; nucleotides outside the gene matches: 7. The CDR3 loop spans 16 amino acids. The CDR3 DNA reads as TGCGCCAGCAGCTTGGGCCCGCGGCGGGGGGAAGAGACCCAGTACTTC. It specifies CASSLGPRRGEETQYF.

The table lists this clone with a few counts. The chain joins TRBV19 to TRBJ1-1; D not certain. The V and J ends lost 5 bases and 0 bases respectively, with 13 bases between them. From germline, CDR1 is LNHDA and CDR2 SQIVND (reference sequence). This CDR3 spans 15 amino acids. CDR3: CASSPQGRVNTEAFF. The CDR3 coding sequence is TGTGCCAGTAGTCCACAAGGTCGGGTGAACACTGAAGCTTTCTTT.

This chain links TRBV20-1 with TRBJ2-7; the D gene is possibly TRBD1 (5 bases). Germline CDR1 is DFQATT and CDR2 is SNEGSKA (reference sequence). The CDR3 runs 11 residues. V shed 6 bases and J shed 3 bases, with 9 bases lying between them. Here the CDR3 reads CSAQDDYEQYF. The DNA for the CDR3 is TGCAGTGCACAGGACGACTACGAGCAGTACTTC.

This chain links TRBV10-1 with TRBJ1-2; perhaps TRBD1 as D (5 bases). Trimming removed 5 bases from V and 4 bases from J, with 11 bases in between. The CDR3 spans 13 residues. Germline V lookup: CDR1 WNHNN, CDR2 SYGVQD (reference sequence). CDR3 region: CASSQGTGYGYTF. In DNA, the CDR3 is TGCGCCAGCAGTCAGGGAACGGGCTATGGCTACACCTTC.

This chain connects TRBV27 to TRBJ1-1, with 10 bases matching TRBD1. The CDR3 is made up of 16 amino acids. Germline assignment: CDR1 MNHEY and CDR2 SMNVEV (reference sequence). Trimming cost V 6 bases and J 0 bases; bases outside gene matches: 7. The CDR3: CASRPAGTGVNTEAFF. CDR3 in DNA: TGTGCCAGCAGACCAGCCGGGACAGGGGTGAACACTGAAGCTTTCTTT.

V gene TRBV13 combines with J gene TRBJ2-2; TRBD2 matches 11 bases. The V gene's germline CDR1 is PRHDT and CDR2 FYEKMQ (reference sequence). The CDR3 runs to 17 residues. Germline trimming cut 3 bases from V and 4 bases from J; bases unmatched to any gene: 7. The CDR3 DNA reads TGTGCCAGCAGCTTTTTGACTAGCGGGGTACCCACCGGGGAGCTGTTTTTT. It translates to CASSFLTSGVPTGELFF.

This sequence joins TRBV11-3 and TRBJ1-5; D may be TRBD1 (5 bases). There are 16 residues in the CDR3. The germline CDR1 and CDR2 sequences are SGHNT and YENEEA. Trimming removed 5 bases at V and 0 bases at J, with 14 bases between. CDR3 protein: CASSRGAGYSNQPQHF. The CDR3 DNA follows: TGTGCCAGCAGCCGCGGGGCAGGTTATAGCAATCAGCCCCAGCATTTT.

The rearrangement links TRBV3-1 (or the pseudogene TRBV3-2) to TRBJ1-6; D ambiguous. CDR1 is LGHDT, CDR2 YNNKEL, per germline (reference sequence). The CDR3 runs 12 residues. V was pared by 0 bases and J by 13 bases, with 7 bases between. The CDR3 DNA reads TGTGCCAGCAGCCAAGATTTCTCTCCCCTCCACTTT. Translated, it gives CASSQDFSPLHF.